The 31 T cell receptor beta chains below all came from one sample that was sequenced in a study of blood T cell repertoires in COVID-19 (dated by TCRdb to 2020 to 2021). Library prep was done by the immunoSEQ multiplex PCR assay. The clones in this table, taken by TCRdb from immuneACCESS, are in-frame only. Not every clone is retained; where verified, under half of the shortfall comes from an unresolved V gene, and the cause of the rest is unknown. This sample lists 300,000 or so clones; approximately 89% were detected once. The ten largest account for under 3.5% of the sample. The sample taken for sequencing was PBMCs or T cells enriched from blood (not recorded which). The source of these receptors is a woman aged 45-60 years who had been exposed to COVID-19.

The chain joins TRBV5-1 to TRBJ1-1; tentatively, D is TRBD1 (6 bases). CDR1 SGHRS and CDR2 YFSETQ come from the germline V gene. V shed 5 bases and J shed 0 bases, with 17 bases lying between them. The CDR3 runs to 16 residues. The CDR3 DNA sequence: TGCGCCAGCAGTTTAGGACAGCTTTTCATGAACACTGAAGCTTTCTTT. This codes for CASSLGQLFMNTEAFF.

The chain uses TRBV19 and TRBJ1-4; 9 bases are shared with TRBD1. V lost 7 bases, J lost 4 bases, and 4 bases stayed unmatched. Germline assignment: CDR1 LNHDA and CDR2 SQIVND (reference sequence). The CDR3 spans 14 residues. In nucleotides, the CDR3 is TGTGCCAGTACGCACAGGGGGCTTAATGAAAAACTGTTTTTT. The encoded protein is CASTHRGLNEKLFF.

The rearrangement links TRBV13 to TRBJ2-7; TRBD2 agrees at 8 bases. The V segment lost 0 bases and the J segment 2 bases; nucleotides outside the gene matches: 6. CDR1 PRHDT and CDR2 FYEKMQ come from the germline V gene (reference sequence). This CDR3 is built from 16 residues. The CDR3 reads CASSLGASGRAYEQYF. The CDR3 DNA follows: TGTGCCAGCAGCTTAGGAGCTAGCGGGCGCGCCTACGAGCAGTACTTC.

The J gene is TRBJ1-5, the V gene TRBV28; 8 nucleotides agree with TRBD1. Germline trimming cut 5 bases from V and 6 bases from J; bases unmatched to any gene: 6. CDR3 length equals 14 residues. CDR1 MDHEN and CDR2 SYDVKM come from the germline V gene. CDR3 sequence (DNA): TGTGCCAGCAGTAAAGAACAGGGGGGTCAGCCCCAGCATTTT. Its translation: CASSKEQGGQPQHF.

This clone was seen only once. J is TRBJ1-2 and V is TRBV7-9; TRBD1 matches at 10 bases. The CDR3 extends over 13 amino acids. V lost 1 base to trimming and J lost 9 bases; unmatched junction nucleotides: 2. The germline V gene has CDR1 SEHNR and CDR2 FQNEAQ (reference sequence). Written as DNA, the CDR3 is TGTGCCAGCAGCTTAGGACAGGGGGCAAGCTACACCTTC. Protein sequence: CASSLGQGASYTF.

As for this clone: Other DNA sequences in this sample translate to the same CDR3. CDR3 protein: CASSLDRGNEKLFF. CDR3 in DNA: TGCGCCAGCAGCTTGGACAGGGGTAATGAAAAACTGTTTTTT. The gene calls are TRBV5-1 and TRBJ1-4, with TRBD1 identical over 7 bases. This CDR3 spans 14 amino acids. V dropped 0 bases and J dropped 4; count of bases not matched to a gene: 0. Germline V gene data show CDR1 as SGHRS and CDR2 as YFSETQ.

This chain connects TRBV2 to TRBJ1-1; D gene ambiguous. V lost 7 bases and J lost 4, with 16 bases in between. Germline-derived CDR1 and CDR2 are SNHLY and FYNNEI. The CDR3 runs to 14 residues. The CDR3 DNA is TGTGCCAGCAACCCTCGTGTCGGTGGCACTGAAGCTTTCTTT. As protein: CASNPRVGGTEAFF.

This chain connects TRBV5-8 to TRBJ1-5; unclear D gene. The germline V and J ends were trimmed by 0 bases and 6 bases, with 16 bases remaining between them. CDR3 length: 16 amino acids. Germline lookup yields CDR1 SGHTS and CDR2 YDEGEE. CDR3 DNA: TGTGCCAGCAGCTTGGAATTGTCAGTGCCAGGTCAGCCCCAGCATTTT. As protein: CASSLELSVPGQPQHF.

This clone was detected only once. This chain links TRBV19 with TRBJ1-4, with D unclear. V lost 5 bases, J lost 0 bases, and 7 bases lay in between. The CDR3 extends over 14 amino acids. CDR1 is LNHDA, CDR2 SQIVND, per germline (reference sequence). In DNA, the CDR3 is TGTGCCAGTAGTCCGTCTTCAACTAATGAAAAACTGTTTTTT. Translated: CASSPSSTNEKLFF.

This sequence joins TRBV30 and TRBJ2-3, with D hard to call. V was pared by 2 bases and J by 2 bases, with 5 bases between. The CDR3 runs 12 residues. The V gene's germline CDR1 is GTSNPN and CDR2 SVGIG (reference sequence). CDR3 sequence: CAWSPHTDTQYF. In DNA form, the CDR3 reads TGTGCCTGGAGTCCCCACACAGATACGCAGTATTTT.

In DNA form, the CDR3 reads TGTGCCAGCAGCGTTGGGGGGGGCAGCTCCTATAATTCACCCCTCCACTTT. As protein: CASSVGGGSSYNSPLHF. The chain recombines TRBV7-2 with TRBJ1-6; the D gene is possibly TRBD1 (6 bases). Per germline, CDR1 SGHTA and CDR2 FQGNSA. V was pared by 5 bases and J by 0 bases, with 14 bases between. There are 17 residues in the CDR3.

V is TRBV20-1 and J is TRBJ2-3, with D perhaps matching TRBD2 (5 bases). The germline V gene has CDR1 DFQATT and CDR2 SNEGSKA (reference sequence). Trimming stripped 6 bases from V and 5 bases from J, with 6 bases between. This CDR3 has 10 amino acids. The CDR3 sequence is CSAGVDTQYF. The CDR3 nucleotides read TGCAGTGCCGGGGTAGATACGCAGTATTTT.

This clone was observed once. The CDR3 loop is CASSQGQTYSNQPQHF. In DNA, the CDR3 is TGTGCCAGCAGCCAGGGACAGACCTATAGCAATCAGCCCCAGCATTTT. The chain links TRBV3-1 (or the pseudogene TRBV3-2) to TRBJ1-5, with 7 bases matching TRBD1. The germline CDR1 and CDR2 sequences are LGHDT and YNNKEL (reference sequence). Trimming at V came to 3 bases and at J to 0 bases, leaving 5 bases not matched to a gene. This CDR3 contains 16 residues.

V usage is TRBV3-1 (or the pseudogene TRBV3-2) and J usage is TRBJ1-6; TRBD1 agrees at 10 bases. The length of the CDR3 is 19 residues. Germline V lookup: CDR1 LGHDT, CDR2 YNNKEL (reference sequence). Trimming took 1 base from V and 0 from J; bases not matched to a gene: 6. CDR3 protein: CASSQGTGGLSSYNSPLHF. The CDR3 nucleotides read TGTGCCAGCAGCCAAGGGACAGGGGGATTGAGCTCCTATAATTCACCCCTCCACTTT.

The chain is built from TRBV19 and TRBJ2-7; 12 nucleotides agree with TRBD2. This CDR3 is 15 amino acids long. The germline CDR1 and CDR2 sequences are LNHDA and SQIVND (reference sequence). Trimming at V came to 5 bases and at J to 7 bases, leaving 9 bases not matched to a gene. The CDR3 nucleotides are TGTGCCAGTAGTTTCCCCGGGACTAGCGGGCTGGAGCAGTACTTC. Amino acids: CASSFPGTSGLEQYF.

The count of this clone is one. The chain joins TRBV4-1 to TRBJ2-7; 8 bases agree with TRBD1. The ends lost 1 base at V and 1 base at J; junction bases unmatched: 3. This CDR3 contains 15 residues. CDR1 is MGHRA, CDR2 YSYEKL, per germline. In nucleotides, the CDR3 is TGCGCCAGCAGCCAAGGGACAGGGACGTCCTACGAGCAGTACTTC. This translates into CASSQGTGTSYEQYF.

This clone showed up just once. CDR3: CASSPTGVPSEYF. CDR3 bases: TGTGCCAGCAGCCCTACAGGGGTCCCCTCCGAGTATTTT. The chain couples TRBV3-1 (or the pseudogene TRBV3-2) to TRBJ2-3; 7 bases agree with TRBD1. This CDR3 comprises 13 residues. CDR1 is LGHDT and CDR2 is YNNKEL in the germline V gene (reference sequence). V lost 4 bases to trimming and J lost 13 bases; unmatched junction nucleotides: 11.

This chain links TRBV7-2 with TRBJ2-1; 13 bases are shared with TRBD2. V lost 2 bases, J lost 0 bases, and 4 bases stayed unmatched. CDR1 is SGHTA, CDR2 FQGNSA, per germline. This CDR3 region has 18 residues. The CDR3, as DNA: TGTGCCAGCAGCTTAAGATGGACTAGCGGGGGCTCCTACAATGAGCAGTTCTTC. The encoded protein is CASSLRWTSGGSYNEQFF.

The rearrangement uses TRBV3-1 (or the pseudogene TRBV3-2) and TRBJ1-3, with D uncertain. V was cut by 2 bases and J by 7 bases, with 6 bases left in between. Germline CDR1 reads LGHDT; CDR2 reads YNNKEL (reference sequence). This CDR3 region has 12 residues. The CDR3 nucleotides read TGTGCCAGCAGCCAAAGCCCCAACACCATATATTTT. It is translated as CASSQSPNTIYF.

For the CDR3, the DNA is TGTGCCACCAGCATACGTCGGGGGGGTAGCAATCAGCCCCAGCATTTT. It codes for CATSIRRGGSNQPQHF. The chain couples TRBV15 to TRBJ1-5; a weak D match, TRBD1 (5 bases). CDR3 length equals 16 residues. Germline CDR1 and CDR2: LNHNV and YYDKDF (reference sequence). V gave up 4 bases and J gave up 0 bases, with 13 bases separating them.

The V call is TRBV4-1, the J call TRBJ2-7, with 7 bases that match TRBD1. This CDR3 has 15 amino acids. Looked up from germline, CDR1 is MGHRA and CDR2 is YSYEKL. V lost 1 base to trimming and J lost 3 bases; unmatched junction nucleotides: 6. The CDR3 is CASSQVRQGIYEQYF. DNA for the CDR3: TGCGCCAGCAGCCAAGTCCGACAGGGTATCTACGAGCAGTACTTC.

This chain links TRBV5-1 with TRBJ2-3, with 10 bases that match TRBD2. V shed 3 bases, J shed 5 bases, and the junction held 6 bases outside the gene matches. CDR1 and CDR2 from the germline V gene are SGHRS and YFSETQ. The CDR3 runs to 15 residues. Written as DNA, the CDR3 is TGCGCCAGCAGCTCCGCAGCGGGGGGGGGAGATACGCAGTATTTT. It specifies CASSSAAGGGDTQYF.

This chain connects TRBV6-1 to TRBJ2-1, with 7 positions matching TRBD1. With V trimmed by 0 bases and J by 4 bases, 0 bases remained unmatched. In germline, CDR1 is MNHNS, CDR2 SASEGT. The CDR3 runs to 14 residues. Here the CDR3 reads CASSEAGQYNEQFF. The CDR3 DNA sequence: TGTGCCAGCAGTGAAGCGGGACAGTACAATGAGCAGTTCTTC.

The chain combines TRBV19 with TRBJ1-6; possible D gene TRBD1, 5 bases. CDR1 is LNHDA and CDR2 is SQIVND in the germline V gene (reference sequence). Trimming took 1 base from V and 7 from J, leaving 14 bases between them. This CDR3 has 16 amino acids. This CDR3 is CASSIAVGVGNSPLHF. Written as DNA, the CDR3 is TGTGCCAGTAGTATAGCGGTAGGGGTCGGCAATTCACCCCTCCACTTT.

The rearrangement uses TRBV7-9 and TRBJ1-5, with 7 bases matching TRBD1. Losses at the gene ends were 6 bases for V and 4 bases for J; bases not matched to a gene: 3. The length of the CDR3 is 13 residues. Germline CDR1 and CDR2: SEHNR and FQNEAQ (reference sequence). Here the CDR3 reads CASSRQGNQPQHF. The CDR3 coding sequence is TGTGCCAGCAGTCGACAGGGTAATCAGCCCCAGCATTTT.

The V and J genes are TRBV7-8 and TRBJ1-2; 7 bases are a match to TRBD1. This CDR3 region has 16 residues. Germline loops: CDR1 SGHVS, CDR2 FQNEAQ. V was pared by 5 bases and J by 2 bases, with 11 bases of the junction left unmatched. CDR3 nucleotides: TGTGCCAGCAGCCTCCCTCGAGGGACAGAGAACTATGGCTACACCTTC. This sequence encodes CASSLPRGTENYGYTF.

This chain connects TRBV12-3 or TRBV12-4 to TRBJ2-3, with D unresolved. Between the trimmed V and J ends, which lost 4 bases and 6 bases, there was a span of 11 bases. CDR3 length: 13 residues. The CDR3 loop is CASSSTGFDTQYF. The CDR3 bases are TGTGCCAGCAGTTCGACTGGGTTCGATACGCAGTATTTT.

This clone was seen a handful of times. V usage is TRBV7-2 and J usage is TRBJ1-2, with TRBD1 identical over 11 bases. V lost 2 bases, J lost 6 bases, and 5 bases stayed unmatched. Germline CDR1 SGHTA, CDR2 FQGNSA. The CDR3 length is 15 residues. Here the CDR3 reads CASSLSGQGAHGYTF. The CDR3 DNA reads TGTGCCAGCAGCTTAAGTGGACAGGGGGCGCATGGCTACACCTTC.

The chain couples TRBV3-1 (or the pseudogene TRBV3-2) to TRBJ2-2; tentatively, D is TRBD1 (7 bases). Trimming shortened V by 0 bases and J by 4 bases, and 24 bases separated the two germline ends. The CDR3 has 20 amino acids. The germline V gene has CDR1 LGHDT and CDR2 YNNKEL (reference sequence). The CDR3 loop is CASSQERQGGGLPSTGELFF. In nucleotides, the CDR3 is TGTGCCAGCAGCCAAGAAAGACAGGGTGGGGGGCTCCCTTCCACCGGGGAGCTGTTTTTT.

This clone was seen more than once but under ten times. The rearrangement links TRBV9 to TRBJ1-3, with TRBD1 matching 9 bases. The CDR3 extends over 16 amino acids. Germline lookup yields CDR1 SGDLS and CDR2 YYNGEE. With 4 bases clipped from V and 0 bases from J, the junction kept 5 bases outside the gene matches. The CDR3 coding sequence is TGTGCCAGCAGCCACCGACAGGGGGTCTCTGGAAACACCATATATTTT. Protein sequence: CASSHRQGVSGNTIYF.

This chain joins TRBV5-6 and TRBJ2-3; 10 positions match TRBD2. V gave up 4 bases and J gave up 3 bases; unmatched junction bases: 14. This CDR3 has 18 amino acids. Per the germline V gene, CDR1 is SGHDT and CDR2 is YYEEEE. CDR3 protein: CASSTLAGVISGTDTQYF. The CDR3, as DNA: TGTGCCAGCAGCACCCTAGCGGGGGTCATAAGCGGGACAGATACGCAGTATTTT.